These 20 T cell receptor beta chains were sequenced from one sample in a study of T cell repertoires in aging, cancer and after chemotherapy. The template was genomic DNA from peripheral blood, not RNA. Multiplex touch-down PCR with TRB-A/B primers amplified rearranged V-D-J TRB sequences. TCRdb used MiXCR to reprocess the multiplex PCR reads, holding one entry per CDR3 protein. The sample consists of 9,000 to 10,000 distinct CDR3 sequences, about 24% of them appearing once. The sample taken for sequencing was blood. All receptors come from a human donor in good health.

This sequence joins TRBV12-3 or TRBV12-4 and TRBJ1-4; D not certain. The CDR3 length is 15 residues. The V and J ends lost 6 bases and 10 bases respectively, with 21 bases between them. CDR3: CASSHGRAEGGKLFF. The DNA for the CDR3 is TGTGCCAGCAGCCACGGGCGGGCGGAGGGCGGAAAACTGTTTTTT.

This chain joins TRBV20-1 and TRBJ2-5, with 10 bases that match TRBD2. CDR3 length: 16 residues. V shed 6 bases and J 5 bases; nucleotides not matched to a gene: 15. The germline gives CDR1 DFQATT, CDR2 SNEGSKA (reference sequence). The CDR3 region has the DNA TGCAGTGCCCAAATGCCTAGCGGGAGAAGGGGGGAGACCCAGTACTTC. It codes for CSAQMPSGRRGETQYF.

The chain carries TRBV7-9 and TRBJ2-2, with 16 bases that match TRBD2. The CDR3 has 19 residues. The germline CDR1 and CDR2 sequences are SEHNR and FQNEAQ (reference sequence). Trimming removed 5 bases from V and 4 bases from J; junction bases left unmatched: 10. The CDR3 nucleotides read TGTGCCAGCAGCGGACCGGGACTAGCGGGAGGGCCGGGCACCGGGGAGCTGTTTTTT. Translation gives CASSGPGLAGGPGTGELFF.

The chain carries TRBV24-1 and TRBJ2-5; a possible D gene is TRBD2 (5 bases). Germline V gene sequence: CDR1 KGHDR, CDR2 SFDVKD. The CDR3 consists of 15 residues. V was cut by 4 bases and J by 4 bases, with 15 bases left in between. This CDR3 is CATSDLTARGETQYF. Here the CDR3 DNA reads TGTGCCACCAGTGACTTAACGGCCCGGGGAGAGACCCAGTACTTC.

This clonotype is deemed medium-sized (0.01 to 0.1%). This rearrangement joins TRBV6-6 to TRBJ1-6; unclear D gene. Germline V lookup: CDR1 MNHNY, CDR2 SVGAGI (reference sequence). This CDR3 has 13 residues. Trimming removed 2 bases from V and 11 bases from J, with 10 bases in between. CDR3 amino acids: CASSYAVRTPLHF. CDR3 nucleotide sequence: TGTGCCAGCAGTTACGCGGTCCGAACACCCCTCCACTTT.

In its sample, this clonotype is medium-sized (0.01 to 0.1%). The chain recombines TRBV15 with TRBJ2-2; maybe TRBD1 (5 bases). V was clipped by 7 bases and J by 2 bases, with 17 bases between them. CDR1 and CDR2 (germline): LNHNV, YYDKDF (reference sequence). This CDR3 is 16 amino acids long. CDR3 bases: TGTGCCACCACACCCCTGCAGGGCCAAAACACCGGGGAGCTGTTTTTT. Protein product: CATTPLQGQNTGELFF.

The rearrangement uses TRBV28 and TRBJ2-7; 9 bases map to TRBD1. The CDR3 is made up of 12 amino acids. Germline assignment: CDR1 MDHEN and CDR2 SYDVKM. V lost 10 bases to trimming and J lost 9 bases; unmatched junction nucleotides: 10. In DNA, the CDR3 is TGTGCCACGGGGACAGGGCCAATGGGGCAGTACTTC. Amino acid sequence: CATGTGPMGQYF.

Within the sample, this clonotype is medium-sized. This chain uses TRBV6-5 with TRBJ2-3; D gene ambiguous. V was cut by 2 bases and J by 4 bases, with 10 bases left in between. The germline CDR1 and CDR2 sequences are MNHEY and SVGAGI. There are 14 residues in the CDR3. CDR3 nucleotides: TGTGCCAGCAGTTACCTGGCAGGAGCAGATACGCAGTATTTT. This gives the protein CASSYLAGADTQYF.

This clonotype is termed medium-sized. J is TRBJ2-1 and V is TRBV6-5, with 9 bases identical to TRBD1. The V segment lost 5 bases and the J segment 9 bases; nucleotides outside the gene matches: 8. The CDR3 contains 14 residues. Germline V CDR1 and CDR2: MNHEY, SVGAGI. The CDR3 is CASSTGTGRSEQFF. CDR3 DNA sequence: TGTGCCAGCAGTACCGGGACAGGGAGGAGTGAGCAGTTCTTC.

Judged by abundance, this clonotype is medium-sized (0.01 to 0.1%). The CDR3 spells CASSTGRDTGELFF. As DNA, the CDR3 is TGTGCCAGCTCGACAGGAAGGGACACCGGGGAGCTGTTTTTT. The rearrangement links TRBV6-2 or TRBV6-3 to TRBJ2-2; weak D call: TRBD1 (6 bases). There are 14 residues in the CDR3. V was pared by 8 bases and J by 3 bases, with 13 bases between. Per germline, CDR1 MNHEY and CDR2 SVGEGT.

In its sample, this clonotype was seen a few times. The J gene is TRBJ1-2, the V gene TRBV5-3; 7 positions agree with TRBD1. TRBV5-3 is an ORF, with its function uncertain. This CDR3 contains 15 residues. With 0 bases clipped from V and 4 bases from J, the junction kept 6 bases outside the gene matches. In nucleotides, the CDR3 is TGTGCCAGAAGCTTGGCAGGGGGGTCGGTCTATGGCTACACCTTC. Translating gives CARSLAGGSVYGYTF.

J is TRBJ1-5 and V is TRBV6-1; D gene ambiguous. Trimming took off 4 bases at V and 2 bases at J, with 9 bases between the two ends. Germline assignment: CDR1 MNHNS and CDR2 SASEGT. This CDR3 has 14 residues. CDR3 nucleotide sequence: TGTGCCAGCAGTGCTATTTTGGGCAATCAGCCCCAGCATTTT. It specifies CASSAILGNQPQHF.

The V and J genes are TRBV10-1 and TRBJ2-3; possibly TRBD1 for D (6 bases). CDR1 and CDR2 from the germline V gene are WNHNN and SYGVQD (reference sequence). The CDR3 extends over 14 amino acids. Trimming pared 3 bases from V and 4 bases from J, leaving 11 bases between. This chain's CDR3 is CASSDDRFSDTQYF. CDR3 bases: TGCGCCAGCAGTGATGACAGGTTCTCAGATACGCAGTATTTT.

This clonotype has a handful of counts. This CDR3 reads CASEVMKQGGYEQYF. The CDR3 region has the DNA TGTGCCAGCGAGGTAATGAAACAGGGGGGCTACGAGCAGTACTTC. The gene calls are TRBV6-2 or TRBV6-3 and TRBJ2-7; the match to TRBD1 covers 8 bases. V gave up 8 bases and J gave up 3 bases; unmatched junction bases: 12. The CDR3 is 15 amino acids. CDR1 and CDR2 (germline): MNHEY, SVGEGT.

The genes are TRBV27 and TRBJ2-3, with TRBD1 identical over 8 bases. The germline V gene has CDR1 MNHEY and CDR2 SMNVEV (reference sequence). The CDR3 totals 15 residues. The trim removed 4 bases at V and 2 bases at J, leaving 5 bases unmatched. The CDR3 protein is CASSSRQGITDTQYF. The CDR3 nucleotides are TGTGCCAGCAGTTCTCGACAGGGGATCACAGATACGCAGTATTTT.

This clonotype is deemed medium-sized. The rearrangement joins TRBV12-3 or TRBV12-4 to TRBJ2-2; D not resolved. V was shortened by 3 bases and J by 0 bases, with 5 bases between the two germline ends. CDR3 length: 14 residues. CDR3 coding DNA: TGTGCCAGCAGTTTTCGGGCGAACACCGGGGAGCTGTTTTTT. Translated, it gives CASSFRANTGELFF.

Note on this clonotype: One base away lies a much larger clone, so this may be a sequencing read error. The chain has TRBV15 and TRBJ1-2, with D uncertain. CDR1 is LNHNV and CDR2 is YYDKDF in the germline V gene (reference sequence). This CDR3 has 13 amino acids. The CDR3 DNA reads TGTGTCACCAGCAGAGATCCAATAAATGGCTACACCTTC. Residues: CVTSRDPINGYTF.

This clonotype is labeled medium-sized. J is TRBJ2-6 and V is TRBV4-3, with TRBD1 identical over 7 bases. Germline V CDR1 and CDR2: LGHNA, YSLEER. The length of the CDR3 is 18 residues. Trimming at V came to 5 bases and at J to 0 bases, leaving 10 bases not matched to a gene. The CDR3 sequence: CASSSDARGSSGANVLTF. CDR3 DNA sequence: TGCGCCAGCAGCTCAGACGCCAGGGGGAGCTCTGGGGCCAACGTCCTGACTTTC.

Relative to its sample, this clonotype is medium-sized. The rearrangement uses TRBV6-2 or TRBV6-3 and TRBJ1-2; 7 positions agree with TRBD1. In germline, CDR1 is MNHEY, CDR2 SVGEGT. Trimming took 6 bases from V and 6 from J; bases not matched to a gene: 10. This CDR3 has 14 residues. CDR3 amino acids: CASSRERDRHGYTF. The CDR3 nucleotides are TGTGCCAGCAGCCGCGAGAGGGACAGACATGGCTACACCTTC.

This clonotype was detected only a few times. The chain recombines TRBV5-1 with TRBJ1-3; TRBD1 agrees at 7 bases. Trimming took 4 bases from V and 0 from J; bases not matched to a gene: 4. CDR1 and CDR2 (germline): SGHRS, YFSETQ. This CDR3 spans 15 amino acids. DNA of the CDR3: TGCGCCAGCAGCCAGACAGGGAACTCTGGAAACACCATATATTTT. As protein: CASSQTGNSGNTIYF.